The clone carrying this TCR beta chain was counted between two and nine times. This CDR3 comprises 13 residues. Trimming took 0 bases from V and 5 from J, leaving 8 bases between them. CDR1 and CDR2 from the germline V gene are SGHDT and YYEEEE. These data are taken from a study of blood T cell repertoires in COVID-19. Whole-study context: The analysed material was cDNA or gDNA that came from T cells, B-cell-depleted T cells, or PBMCs.

Authors' data handling: Researchers report that nucleated cell counts were estimated from reference gene primer amplification. Repertoires were generated with immunoSEQ multiplex PCR, while TCRdb's copy carries only in-frame clones and drops some. That table gives V, J and clone size, and the DNA gave D and trimming. The repertoire holds more than 250,000 clones, with roughly 90% as singletons. Material: PBMCs or T cells enriched from blood (not recorded which). This clonotype originated in a woman between 18 and 30 years old with acute COVID-19. The chain uses TRBV5-6 and TRBJ1-1; D not certain. The CDR3, as DNA: TGTGCCAGCAGCTTGGGGAGGAGGACTGAAGCTTTCTTT. Amino acid sequence: CASSLGRRTEAFF.